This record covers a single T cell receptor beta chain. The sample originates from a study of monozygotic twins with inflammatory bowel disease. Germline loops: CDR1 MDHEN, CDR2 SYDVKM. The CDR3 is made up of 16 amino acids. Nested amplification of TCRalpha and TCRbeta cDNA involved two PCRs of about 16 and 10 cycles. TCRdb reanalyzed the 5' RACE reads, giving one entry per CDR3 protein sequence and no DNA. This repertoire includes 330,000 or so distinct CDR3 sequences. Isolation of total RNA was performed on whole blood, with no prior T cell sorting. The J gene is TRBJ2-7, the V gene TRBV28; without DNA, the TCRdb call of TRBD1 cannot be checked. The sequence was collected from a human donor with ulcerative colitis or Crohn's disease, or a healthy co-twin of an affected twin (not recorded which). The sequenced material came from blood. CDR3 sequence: CASSFLGEGVSYEQYF.